This is a list of T cell receptor beta chains from one sample in a study of CD8 T cells in ankylosing spondylitis. MiXCR, applied by TCRdb to the 5' RACE reads, yields one record per CDR3 protein. The sample includes fewer than 550,000 distinct CDR3 sequences, less than 6% of them seen just once. The sequencing sample was made of blood, either unsorted or a sorted T cell fraction (not recorded which). Source of these receptors: a male donor with ankylosing spondylitis. The CDR3 runs from the conserved cysteine through the conserved F or W. A D gene is named only where the DNA matches it firmly. Not all rows give a size; the values are once, few, many and, for expanded clones, a class.

j_gene | abundance | v_gene | d_gene | CDR3nt | CDR3aa
TRBJ1-2 | few | TRBV6-2/TRBV6-3 | NA | TGTGCCAGCATCAAACAGGGACACGGGCCCTATGGCTACACCTTC | CASIKQGHGPYGYTF
TRBJ2-7 | many | TRBV28 | NA | TGTGCCACCTACAGTGCAACCCCCTACGAGCAGTACTTC | CATYSATPYEQYF
TRBJ2-5 | many | TRBV7-2 | TRBD2 | TGTGCCAGCAGCTTACAGACTAGCGCGGGGGAGACCCAGTACTTC | CASSLQTSAGETQYF
TRBJ2-1 | many | TRBV29-1 | NA | TGCAGCGTTAATCGGACTCAGAGGTCCTACAATGAGCAGTTCTTC | CSVNRTQRSYNEQFF
TRBJ2-7 | many | TRBV4-3 | TRBD2 | TGCGCCAGCAGCCAGGAACTAGCGGGGGGTTTCGAGCAGTACTTC | CASSQELAGGFEQYF
TRBJ2-7 | many | TRBV27 | NA | TGTGCCAGCAGTTTCAGTGACCTCTCCTACGAGCAGTACTTC | CASSFSDLSYEQYF
TRBJ1-3 | many | TRBV14 | NA | TGTGCCAGCAGCCAGGGCAGCGGATTCTCTGGAAACACCATATATTTT | CASSQGSGFSGNTIYF
TRBJ2-3 | many | TRBV5-5 | NA | TGTGCCAGCAGCCTGGATCGGGATAGCACAGATACGCAGTATTTT | CASSLDRDSTDTQYF
TRBJ1-1 | many | TRBV20-1 | TRBD1 | TGCAGTGCTAGAGTGGGGACAGGGCACACTGAAGCTTTCTTT | CSARVGTGHTEAFF
TRBJ2-2 | NA | TRBV2 | NA | TGTGCCAGCATTGGCGGGATCAACACCGGGGAGCTGTTTTTT | CASIGGINTGELFF
TRBJ2-5 | many | TRBV9 | NA | TGTGCCAGCAGCCCCTTGCAGGGCCGGTTCGACCAGTACTTC | CASSPLQGRFDQYF
TRBJ1-5 | many | TRBV7-2 | TRBD1 | TGTGCCAGCACCAGGGACAGAAATCAGCCCCAGCATTTT | CASTRDRNQPQHF
TRBJ1-1 | many | TRBV28 | NA | TGTGCCAGCACCCTTTGGCGCCAGTTGAACACTGAAGCTTTCTTT | CASTLWRQLNTEAFF
TRBJ2-1 | many | TRBV7-2 | TRBD1 | TGTGCCAGCAGCCAACAGACAGGGAACGTGTACAATGAGCAGTTCTTC | CASSQQTGNVYNEQFF
TRBJ2-5 | NA | TRBV4-2 | TRBD2 | TGTGCCAGCAGCCAAGCGGGACTAGCGGGGCAAGAGACCCAGTACTTC | CASSQAGLAGQETQYF
TRBJ2-7 | many | TRBV28 | NA | TGTGCCAGCAGCCCCAAGGGTATTAGGTCCTACGAGCAGTACTTC | CASSPKGIRSYEQYF
TRBJ1-4 | many | TRBV2 | NA | TGTGCCAGCAGGTGGAACCTTAATGAAAAACTGTTTTTT | CASRWNLNEKLFF
TRBJ2-5 | many | TRBV3-1 | NA | TGTGCCAGCACCCAGTCTAACTACCAAGAGACCCAGTACTTC | CASTQSNYQETQYF
TRBJ2-3 | many | TRBV7-9 | NA | TGTGCCAGCGTGTCAGATACGCAGTATTTT | CASVSDTQYF
TRBJ2-7 | few | TRBV6-2/TRBV6-3 | NA | TGTGCCAGCAGTTACAATTCGAGGTCCCTCTCCTACGAGCAGTACTTC | CASSYNSRSLSYEQYF
TRBJ2-3 | many | TRBV5-1 | NA | TGCGCCAGCAGCTTGGCCCGAACTAGTAGCACAGATACGCAGTATTTT | CASSLARTSSTDTQYF
TRBJ1-6 | many | TRBV7-3 | NA | TGTGCCAGCAGCATATCAGGAGGGGATTCACCCCTCCACTTT | CASSISGGDSPLHF
TRBJ1-2 | NA | TRBV3-1 | NA | TGTGCCAGCAGCCAATTAGGGCAGCGAATTAACTATGGCTACACCTTC | CASSQLGQRINYGYTF
TRBJ1-5 | many | TRBV7-2 | NA | TGTGCCAGCAGCTTAGGAGGCAGGGACAATCAGCCCCAGCATTTT | CASSLGGRDNQPQHF
TRBJ1-4 | NA | TRBV5-1 | NA | TGCGCCAGCAGCCCGGGGAGAATTGAAAAACTGTTTTTT | CASSPGRIEKLFF
TRBJ1-2 | many | TRBV10-3 | NA | TGTGCCATCAGTGAGTCGGACAGCTACACCTTC | CAISESDSYTF
TRBJ2-1 | NA | TRBV25-1 | NA | TGTGCCAGCAGCCGAGGGGGTTTGGCTAGAAATAACAATGAGCAGTTCTTC | CASSRGGLARNNNEQFF
TRBJ2-5 | many | TRBV7-2 | TRBD2 | TGTGCCAGCAGCTTAAGGACTAGCGGGGGACAGACCCAGTACTTC | CASSLRTSGGQTQYF
TRBJ2-2 | few | TRBV24-1 | TRBD2 | TGTGCCACCAGCCGGACTAGCGGGGGGGCCGACGGGGAGCTGTTTTTT | CATSRTSGGADGELFF
TRBJ2-1 | NA | TRBV20-1 | TRBD2 | TGCTGTGCTAGGGGACTAGCGGGAGAAAAATCCTACAATGAGCAGTTCTTC | CCARGLAGEKSYNEQFF
TRBJ2-1 | many | TRBV10-3 | NA | TGTGCCATCAGTGAGCCATCTAGGGCTGAGCAGTTCTTC | CAISEPSRAEQFF
TRBJ2-3 | many | TRBV20-1 | NA | TGCAGTGGCTATAGCAGAATCTCAGATACGCAGTATTTT | CSGYSRISDTQYF
TRBJ1-2 | many | TRBV20-1 | TRBD1 | TGCAGTGCAAGCCAGGGGGCGGACTATGGCTACACCTTC | CSASQGADYGYTF
TRBJ1-1 | many | TRBV12-3/TRBV12-4 | NA | TGTGCCAGCAGTTTTTATCGACGGATGAACACTGAAGCTTTCTTT | CASSFYRRMNTEAFF
TRBJ2-7 | many | TRBV6-1 | NA | TGTGCCAGCAGCCCGGGGGGCGCTTCCTACGAGCAGTACTTC | CASSPGGASYEQYF
TRBJ2-7 | many | TRBV10-3 | TRBD2 | TGTGCCATCGGCGCTAGCGGGGCCAACGAGCAGTACTTC | CAIGASGANEQYF
TRBJ1-1 | many | TRBV27 | NA | TGTGCCAGCGGCCCCGGGAGTGCTTTCTTT | CASGPGSAFF
TRBJ2-5 | many | TRBV5-1 | NA | TGCGCCAGCAGCTTGTTGGTAGCGGAGTACCAAGAGACCCAGTACTTC | CASSLLVAEYQETQYF
TRBJ1-5 | NA | TRBV18 | TRBD1 | TGTGCCAGCTCGTCAACAGGGGAGTGGTGGAGCAATCAGCCCCAGCATTTT | CASSSTGEWWSNQPQHF
TRBJ2-1 | few | TRBV7-2 | NA | TGTGCCAGCAGCCCCGTGGGCGGCGCCTACAATGAGCAGTTCTTC | CASSPVGGAYNEQFF
TRBJ2-3 | many | TRBV7-3 | TRBD2 | TGTGCCAGCAGCTTAACTCGTTCGGGACTAGCGGGAGGGCCGAAGACAGATACGCAGTATTTT | CASSLTRSGLAGGPKTDTQYF
TRBJ2-7 | many | TRBV29-1 | NA | TGCAGCGTTGTATGGGAGTACGAGCAGTACTTC | CSVVWEYEQYF
TRBJ2-7 | many | TRBV7-8 | NA | TGTGCCAGCAGCCTGAACAGGGGGGGGTACGAGCAGTACTTC | CASSLNRGGYEQYF
TRBJ2-5 | many | TRBV3-1 | NA | TGTGCCAGCAGCCAAGTGAGAGAGACCCAGTACTTC | CASSQVRETQYF
TRBJ2-7 | many | TRBV20-1 | TRBD1 | TGCAGTGCGATACGAGGGACAGGGGCCTACGAGCAGTACTTC | CSAIRGTGAYEQYF
TRBJ2-3 | many | TRBV7-9 | TRBD1 | TGTGCCAGCAGCTTCCGAGACAGGGTTGATACGCAGTATTTT | CASSFRDRVDTQYF
TRBJ2-7 | many | TRBV7-9 | NA | TGTGCCAGCAGCTTGCGAGACAACTCCTACGAGCAGTACTTC | CASSLRDNSYEQYF
TRBJ1-3 | few | TRBV7-9 | NA | TGTGCCAGCAGCTTAGCGCTCACGAGCTCTGGAAACACCATATATTTT | CASSLALTSSGNTIYF
TRBJ2-2 | NA | TRBV7-2 | TRBD2 | TGTGCCAGCAGCTTAGTGGGGACTAGCGTAGTCGGGGAGCTGTTTTTT | CASSLVGTSVVGELFF
TRBJ2-3 | NA | TRBV7-9 | TRBD1 | TGTGCCAGCAGCAAAAAACCGGGACAGGTCACAAATACGCAGTATTTT | CASSKKPGQVTNTQYF
TRBJ1-2 | many | TRBV10-3 | NA | TGTGCCATCAGTGAGTCAGGACACGCCAACTATGGCTACACCTTC | CAISESGHANYGYTF
TRBJ2-7 | many | TRBV6-2/TRBV6-3 | NA | TGTGCCAGCAGTCCCCGGCGCCACTACGAGCAGTACTTC | CASSPRRHYEQYF
TRBJ2-7 | many | TRBV28 | NA | TGTGCCAGCAGACAGGGAGGGTACGAGCAGTACTTC | CASRQGGYEQYF
TRBJ2-1 | many | TRBV20-1 | NA | TGCAGTGCTAGCCCCGACGAGCAGTTCTTC | CSASPDEQFF
TRBJ1-2 | NA | TRBV5-1 | NA | TGCGCCAGCACTAATATTCCGGGTGGGAATGGCTACACCTTC | CASTNIPGGNGYTF
TRBJ1-2 | NA | TRBV2 | NA | TGTGCCAGCAGTCCTATCCCCGGCTACACCTTC | CASSPIPGYTF
TRBJ1-2 | many | TRBV7-9 | NA | TGTGCCACCACGCCAGCGAGCTATGGCTACACCTTC | CATTPASYGYTF